What follows are 18 T cell receptor beta chains derived from one specimen sequenced in a study of blood T cells in healthy people across ages. Sample-barcoded 5' priming and a J-beta primer mix drove a second PCR of roughly 7 to 11 cycles. Each CDR3 protein gets one entry after TCRdb re-called the 5' RACE reads with MiXCR. The data hold about 1.8 million distinct CDR3 sequences, with 40% to 55% observed a single time. The sequencing sample was made of blood. The receptors originated from a woman in her thirties or forties in good health.

This clonotype was seen a handful of times. The chain combines TRBV27 with TRBJ2-1; D is ambiguous. V gave up 4 bases and J gave up 14 bases, with 12 bases separating them. Looked up from germline, CDR1 is MNHEY and CDR2 is SMNVEV (reference sequence). CDR3 length: 11 residues. This CDR3 is CASSYLGVKFF. The CDR3 DNA follows: TGTGCCAGCAGTTATCTGGGTGTCAAGTTCTTC.

With regard to this clonotype: This may be a read error: a much more frequent sequence differs by one nucleotide. This chain joins TRBV10-3 and TRBJ2-5, with TRBD1 identical over 8 bases. TRBJ2-7 explains the end of the DNA better; the J call may be wrong. This CDR3 comprises 14 residues. Germline values: CDR1 ENHRY, CDR2 SYGVKD. The CDR3 is CAISESGQAYEQYF. CDR3 coding DNA: TGTGCCATCAGTGAGTCGGGACAGGCCTACGAGCAGTACTTC.

The J gene is TRBJ1-2, the V gene TRBV12-3 or TRBV12-4; TRBD1 matches 7 bases. V lost 7 bases and J lost 5; bases outside the gene matches: 13. The CDR3 length is 15 residues. In DNA form, the CDR3 reads TGTGCCAGCACCAAAGGTGGACAGGATTTATATGGCTACACCTTC. Protein sequence: CASTKGGQDLYGYTF.

This clonotype was observed a single time. The chain is built from TRBV24-1 and TRBJ2-5, with D maybe TRBD2 (6 bases). Germline CDR1 KGHDR, CDR2 SFDVKD. CDR3 length: 16 amino acids. V was trimmed by 2 bases and J by 0 bases, leaving 12 bases between them. The CDR3 DNA reads TGTGCCACCAGTGATTGGGGCAGGACTAACCAAGAGACCCAGTACTTC. Translated, it gives CATSDWGRTNQETQYF.

On this clonotype itself: Since a much larger clone is just one base distant, this may be a read error. This chain connects TRBV6-6 to TRBJ2-7; D is perhaps TRBD1 (6 bases). The J call may not be correct, given that the DNA end is closer to TRBJ2-5. From germline, CDR1 is MNHNY and CDR2 SVGAGI (reference sequence). This CDR3 is built from 13 residues. DNA for the CDR3: TGTGCCAGCGGCTACAGGGTCGGGGAGACCCAGTACTTC. This encodes CASGYRVGETQYF.

In regard to this clonotype: A read error is possible here, since a much larger clone lies one base away. The gene calls are TRBV4-1 and TRBJ2-5; D is perhaps TRBD1 (5 bases). CDR3 length: 13 amino acids. CDR1 is MGHRA, CDR2 YSYEKL, per germline. This CDR3 is CASSKTDQEAQYF. Here the CDR3 DNA reads TGCGCCAGCAGCAAGACAGACCAAGAGGCCCAGTACTTC.

CDR3 in DNA: TGCGCCAGCAGCAGCACAACAGGGGTGGGTCAGCCCCAGCATTTT. Its translation is CASSSTTGVGQPQHF. The chain uses TRBV5-1 and TRBJ1-5, with 7 bases that match TRBD1. The CDR3 extends over 15 amino acids. The germline V gene encodes CDR1 SGHRS and CDR2 YFSETQ. The ends lost 4 bases at V and 6 bases at J; junction bases unmatched: 10.

The gene calls are TRBV28 and TRBJ2-7; possibly TRBD1 for D (7 bases). The CDR3 covers 15 residues. The V gene's germline CDR1 is MDHEN and CDR2 SYDVKM. V was shortened by 2 bases and J by 6 bases, with 17 bases between the two germline ends. The CDR3 is CASSLAGGSGIEQYF. The CDR3 DNA sequence: TGTGCCAGCAGTTTAGCAGGGGGGAGTGGGATCGAGCAGTACTTC. Complete variable domain (other parts from reference TRBV28 and TRBJ2-7): DVKVTQSSRYLVKRTGEKVFLECVQDMDHENMFWYRQDPGLGLRLIYFSYDVKMKEKGDIPEGYSVSREKKERFSLILESASTNQTSMYLCASSLAGGSGIEQYFGPGTRLTVT.

This clonotype appeared a few times. The rearrangement links TRBV6-1 to TRBJ1-5, with D perhaps matching TRBD1 (6 bases). V was shortened by 2 bases and J by 4 bases, with 6 bases between the two germline ends. The CDR3 contains 13 residues. The germline V gene has CDR1 MNHNS and CDR2 SASEGT. The CDR3 is CASSERGNQPQHF. The CDR3 bases are TGTGCCAGCAGTGAAAGGGGGAATCAGCCCCAGCATTTT.

The chain is built from TRBV7-2 and TRBJ1-5; D is perhaps TRBD1 (5 bases). The CDR3 has 17 residues. Trimming left V 5 bases short and J 0 bases short, with 17 bases between. CDR1 is SGHTA, CDR2 FQGNSA, per germline. CDR3 sequence (DNA): TGTGCCAGCAGCACCGGGACCCTCGGGTATAGCAATCAGCCCCAGCATTTT. It yields the protein CASSTGTLGYSNQPQHF.

This clonotype has only a few counts. V gene TRBV5-1 combines with J gene TRBJ1-4, with 7 bases lining up with TRBD1. The junction had 3 bases not matched to a gene; V was cut back by 3 bases and J by 4 bases. Germline CDR1 is SGHRS and CDR2 is YFSETQ. This CDR3 comprises 14 residues. The CDR3 DNA reads as TGCGCCAGCAGCTGGACAGGAGATAATGAAAAACTGTTTTTT. Protein product: CASSWTGDNEKLFF.

V gene TRBV15 combines with J gene TRBJ2-3; the match to TRBD1 covers 10 bases. The CDR3 runs to 14 residues. V shed 3 bases, J shed 6 bases, and the junction held 3 bases outside the gene matches. The germline V gene has CDR1 LNHNV and CDR2 YYDKDF (reference sequence). The CDR3 loop is CATSSRQGADTQYF. CDR3 nucleotide sequence: TGTGCCACCAGCAGCCGACAGGGGGCGGATACGCAGTATTTT.

This clonotype was recorded a few times. The J gene is TRBJ2-1, the V gene TRBV6-5; D unclear. CDR1 is MNHEY and CDR2 is SVGAGI in the germline V gene. V was pared by 0 bases and J by 7 bases, with 10 bases between. There are 14 residues in the CDR3. CDR3 bases: TGTGCCAGCAGTTACTCGGGCTTCGGGAATGAGCAGTTCTTC. The encoded protein is CASSYSGFGNEQFF.

The V gene is TRBV7-6, the J gene TRBJ2-7; either TRBD1 or TRBD2 may supply D (5 bases each). CDR3 length equals 16 residues. V lost 1 base and J 2 bases, leaving 15 bases between the germline ends. Germline V gene data show CDR1 as SGHVS and CDR2 as FNYEAQ. This CDR3 reads CASSLEVGGSPYEQYF. The CDR3 DNA follows: TGTGCCAGCAGCTTAGAGGTTGGGGGTTCCCCCTACGAGCAGTACTTC.

This clonotype was recorded a few times. The chain joins TRBV6-5 to TRBJ2-5; D not certain. V lost 0 bases and J lost 2, with 7 bases in between. Germline lookup yields CDR1 MNHEY and CDR2 SVGAGI. This CDR3 spans 14 amino acids. CDR3 DNA sequence: TGTGCCAGCAGTTACTCGACGGAGCAAGAGACCCAGTACTTC. It yields the protein CASSYSTEQETQYF.

The chain has TRBV6-2 or TRBV6-3 and TRBJ1-2; unclear D gene. The length of the CDR3 is 12 residues. The V end lost 6 bases, the J end lost 6 bases, and 11 bases lay between the germline ends. Germline V gene data show CDR1 as MNHEY and CDR2 as SVGEGT. DNA of the CDR3: TGTGCCAGCAGGGACGGCGGGAATGGCTACACCTTC. Amino acid sequence: CASRDGGNGYTF.

As to this clonotype: One end of the junction varies from germline; a read error may be responsible. The rearrangement uses TRBV6-5 and TRBJ2-5, with D perhaps given as TRBD1 or TRBD2 (5 bases each). Germline values: CDR1 MNHEY, CDR2 SVGAGI. The CDR3 loop spans 13 amino acids. In DNA, the CDR3 is TGTGCCAGCAGTGACTCGGGACCAGAGACCCAGTACTTC. Translated: CASSDSGPETQYF.

The chain uses TRBV12-3 or TRBV12-4 and TRBJ2-3; no clear D gene. This CDR3 contains 15 residues. V lost 1 base and J 4 bases, leaving 12 bases between the germline ends. In nucleotides, the CDR3 is TGTGCCAGCAGTTTAGTGGCAGGTGGAGCAGATACGCAGTATTTT. It encodes CASSLVAGGADTQYF.